This TCR beta chain was captured by sequencing in a study of blood T cell repertoires in COVID-19 (dated by TCRdb to 2019 to 2021). At the level of the whole study: Samples covering the acute and convalescent phases of COVID-19 were provided by collaborators in the United States, Italy and Spain. The material from the prospective study consisted of cDNA or gDNA derived from T cells, B-cell-depleted T cells, or PBMCs. Subjects who had been exposed to COVID-19, were actively infected with it, or had recovered from it provided the deeply sampled blood TCRbeta repertoires that made up the dataset. A freely available public database, intended as a resource for researchers studying the immune response to SARS-CoV-2, is where the repertoires were released. The samples were drawn from two sources: the first 160 participants of the ongoing ImmuneRACE study, and over 950 subjects contributed by 6 global collaborators. The sample metadata nearly always contained a de-identified subject ID, COVID-19 status, age in years and sex. HLA class I and class II types, where available, came from metadata supplied by the sample provider rather than from assay-based typing.

Comments on this clone: Which antigen it targets is not known. No qualities accompany the bases; no much larger clone lies one base away.

What the research found in general, with its limitations: The amount of clinical and demographic metadata varied by source and participant and was provided uncurated.

TCRbeta CDR3 regions were amplified from genomic DNA by means of the immunoSEQ Assay, a bias-controlled multiplex PCR. The authors processed their data as follows. Within the assay, amplification of reference gene primers was used to estimate how many nucleated cells each sample contained. Sequence reads were collapsed and filtered to measure the absolute abundance of every unique TCRbeta CDR3 rearrangement. For each sample, productive Simpson clonality was calculated as the square root of Simpson's diversity index across productive rearrangements. TCRdb took over this immuneACCESS table, retaining in-frame rearrangements with V and J assigned. Such tables are incomplete; in checked studies, under half of the missing clones stem from an unresolved V gene, and the remainder is unexplained. D and trimming were read from the DNA, whereas the V and J calls and clone size are those reported in that table. This sample lists 40,000 to 45,000 clones; roughly 63% were detected once. Of the sample, 6.2% is held by the ten largest clones.

Via the germline V gene, CDR1 is WSHSY and CDR2 SAAADI. Spanning cysteine to phenylalanine, the CDR3 consists of 15 amino acids. This entry keeps only the CDR3 DNA: 45 bases, framed from base 1. V lost 4 bases and J lost 2 bases; the stretch between them is 9 bases long. Whole blood was collected in K2EDTA tubes by collaborating institutions according to the institutions' own protocols. For TCRbeta analysis, collaborators shipped samples in one of three forms: frozen whole blood, isolated PBMCs, or DNA extracted from either of those sample types. This TCR came from a man aged 80 or over with acute or convalescent COVID-19. Rearrangement joined TRBV10-2 to TRBJ1-6; matching of 5 bases hints at TRBD1 as the D gene. The sample taken for sequencing was peripheral blood. The CDR3 sequence is CASSVRAAYNSPLHF. The sequence in DNA is TGCGCCAGCAGTGTCAGGGCGGCCTATAATTCACCCCTCCACTTT.